This TCR beta chain was sequenced in a study of shared clonotypes between healthy human individuals. Points from the study as a whole: Naive subsets typically showed greater estimated richness than memory subsets.

TCRdb keeps only in-frame clones here, not all; method: immunoSEQ multiplex PCR. The profile shows fewer than 1 million clones, approximately 96% of them singletons. Details on this clone: Its antigen is still unknown.

V lost 4 bases, J lost 0 bases, and 25 bases lay in between. Germline V gene data show CDR1 as LGHNA and CDR2 as YSLEER. The CDR3 is 20 residues long. Terminally differentiated effector memory CD45RA+ cells were excluded by CCR7 positive selection of CD45RO-negative cells. The specimen was naive CD8+ T cells sorted from blood. The source of this sequence is a man between 25 and 39 years old in good health. This chain uses TRBV4-3 with TRBJ2-1; D might be TRBD2 (5 bases). This CDR3 reads CASSRSVPYAGPSSYNEQFF. The CDR3 coding sequence is TGCGCCAGCAGCCGTTCGGTCCCATATGCGGGCCCGAGCTCCTACAATGAGCAGTTCTTC.